This T cell receptor (beta chain) came from a study of response to subunit inactivated influenza vaccine. CDR3 size: 19 residues. Looked up from germline, CDR1 is KGHDR and CDR2 is SFDVKD. Trimming stripped 2 bases from V and 5 bases from J, with 23 bases between. This clonotype was counted between two and nine times. In TCRdb, the RT-PCR reads were re-called with MiXCR into one record per CDR3 protein. Of a few hundred thousand distinct CDR3 sequences listed, 11% to 15% are singletons. The chain recombines TRBV24-1 with TRBJ2-2; tentative D call: TRBD2 (6 bases). Source: PBMCs from blood, taken 11 to 12 days after vaccination. This clonotype was sampled from a man in his forties or fifties who received an inactivated influenza vaccine. CDR3 in amino acids: CATSDYKPRERVWTGELFF. The CDR3 DNA follows: TGTGCCACCAGTGATTATAAACCACGGGAGCGGGTATGGACCGGGGAGCTGTTTTTT.